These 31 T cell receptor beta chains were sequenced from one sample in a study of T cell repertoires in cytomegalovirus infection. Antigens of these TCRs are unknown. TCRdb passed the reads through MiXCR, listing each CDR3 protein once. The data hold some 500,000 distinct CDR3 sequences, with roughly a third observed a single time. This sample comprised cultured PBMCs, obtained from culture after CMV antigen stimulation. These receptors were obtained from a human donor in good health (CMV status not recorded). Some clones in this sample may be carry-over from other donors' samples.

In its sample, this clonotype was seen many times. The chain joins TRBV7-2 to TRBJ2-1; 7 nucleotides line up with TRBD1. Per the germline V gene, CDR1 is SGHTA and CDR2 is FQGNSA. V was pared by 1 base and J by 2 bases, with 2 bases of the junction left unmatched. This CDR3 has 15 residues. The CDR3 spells CASSLVTGPYNEQFF. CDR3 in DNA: TGTGCCAGCAGCTTAGTGACAGGGCCCTACAATGAGCAGTTCTTC.

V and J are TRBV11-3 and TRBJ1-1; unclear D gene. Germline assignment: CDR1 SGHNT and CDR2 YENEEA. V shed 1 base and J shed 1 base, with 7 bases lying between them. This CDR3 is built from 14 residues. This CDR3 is CASSLGSGNTEAFF. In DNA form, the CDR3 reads TGTGCCAGCAGCTTAGGTTCAGGGAACACTGAAGCTTTCTTT.

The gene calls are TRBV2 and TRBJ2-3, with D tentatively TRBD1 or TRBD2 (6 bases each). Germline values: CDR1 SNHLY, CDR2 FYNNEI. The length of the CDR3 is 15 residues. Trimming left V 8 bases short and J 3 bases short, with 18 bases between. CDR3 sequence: CASAPGAVITDTQYF. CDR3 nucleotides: TGTGCCAGCGCGCCGGGGGCGGTGATAACAGATACGCAGTATTTT.

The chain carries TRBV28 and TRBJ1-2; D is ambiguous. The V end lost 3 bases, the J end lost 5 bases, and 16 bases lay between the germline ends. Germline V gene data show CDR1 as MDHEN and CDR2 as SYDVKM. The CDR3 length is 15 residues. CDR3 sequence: CASSFGYNNLYGYTF. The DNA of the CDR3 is TGTGCCAGCAGTTTCGGGTACAACAACTTATATGGCTACACCTTC.

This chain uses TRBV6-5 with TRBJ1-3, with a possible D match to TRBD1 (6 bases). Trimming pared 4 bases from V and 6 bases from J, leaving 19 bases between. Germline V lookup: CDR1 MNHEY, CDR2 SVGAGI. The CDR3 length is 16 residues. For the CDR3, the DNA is TGTGCCAGCAGTTCGAAGGGACACTCCTCGGAAAACACCATATATTTT. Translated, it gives CASSSKGHSSENTIYF.

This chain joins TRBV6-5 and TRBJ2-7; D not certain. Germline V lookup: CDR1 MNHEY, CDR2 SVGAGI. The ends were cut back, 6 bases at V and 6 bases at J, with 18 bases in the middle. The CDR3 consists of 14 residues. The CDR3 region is CASRPFTSGSEQYV. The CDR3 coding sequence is TGTGCCAGCAGACCCTTTACTTCGGGCTCCGAGCAGTACGTC.

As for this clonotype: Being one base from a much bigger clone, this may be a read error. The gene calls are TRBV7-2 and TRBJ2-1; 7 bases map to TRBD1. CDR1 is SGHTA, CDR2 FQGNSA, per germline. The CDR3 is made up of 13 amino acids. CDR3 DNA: TGTGCCAGAAGCTTAGACAGGGACAATGAGCAGTTCTTC. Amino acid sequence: CARSLDRDNEQFF.

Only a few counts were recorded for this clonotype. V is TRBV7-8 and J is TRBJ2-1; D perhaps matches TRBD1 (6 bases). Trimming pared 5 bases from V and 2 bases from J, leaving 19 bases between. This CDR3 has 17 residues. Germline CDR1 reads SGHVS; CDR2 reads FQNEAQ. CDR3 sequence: CASSQRTGWSPYNEQFF. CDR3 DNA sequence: TGTGCCAGCAGCCAGAGAACAGGGTGGAGCCCCTACAATGAGCAGTTCTTC. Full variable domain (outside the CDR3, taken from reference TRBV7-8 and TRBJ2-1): GAGVSQSPRYKVAKRGQDVALRCDPISGHVSLFWYQQALGQGPEFLTYFQNEAQLDKSGLPSDRFFAERPEGSVSTLKIQRTQQEDSAVYLCASSQRTGWSPYNEQFFGPGTRLTVL.

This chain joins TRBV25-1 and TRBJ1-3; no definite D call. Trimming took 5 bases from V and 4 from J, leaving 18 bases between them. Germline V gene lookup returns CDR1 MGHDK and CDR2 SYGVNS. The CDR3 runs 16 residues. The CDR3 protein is CASSPSLEAKGNTIYF. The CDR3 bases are TGTGCCAGCAGTCCCTCCCTGGAGGCGAAAGGAAACACCATATATTTT.

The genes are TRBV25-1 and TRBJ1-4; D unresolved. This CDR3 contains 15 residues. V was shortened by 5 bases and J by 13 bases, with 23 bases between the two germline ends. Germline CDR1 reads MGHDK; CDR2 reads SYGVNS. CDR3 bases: TGTGCCAGCAGTCCCCCCGGTGTGGAGGGTCGTATACTGTTTTTT. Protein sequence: CASSPPGVEGRILFF.

The CDR3 DNA reads as TGTGCCAGCAGCTTAGCGCAGGTTAGCGGGAGCACAGATACGCAGTATTTT. This translates into CASSLAQVSGSTDTQYF. V usage is TRBV7-9 and J usage is TRBJ2-3; TRBD2 matches 7 bases. Germline V gene lookup returns CDR1 SEHNR and CDR2 FQNEAQ (reference sequence). CDR3 length equals 17 residues. J lost 0 bases, V lost 0 bases, and 6 bases had no gene match.

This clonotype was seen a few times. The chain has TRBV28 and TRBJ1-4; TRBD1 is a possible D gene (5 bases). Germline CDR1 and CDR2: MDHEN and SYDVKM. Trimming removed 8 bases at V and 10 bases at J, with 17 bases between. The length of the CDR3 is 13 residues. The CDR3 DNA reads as TGTGCCAGCCGACAGCAGCCTTCGGCAAAACTGTTTTTT. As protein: CASRQQPSAKLFF.

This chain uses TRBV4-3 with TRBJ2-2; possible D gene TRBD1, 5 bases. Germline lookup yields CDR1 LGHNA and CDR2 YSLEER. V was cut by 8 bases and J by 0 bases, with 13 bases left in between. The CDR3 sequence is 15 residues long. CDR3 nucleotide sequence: TGCGCCAGCTCCGTGGGGCCTTCGAACACCGGGGAGCTGTTTTTT. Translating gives CASSVGPSNTGELFF.

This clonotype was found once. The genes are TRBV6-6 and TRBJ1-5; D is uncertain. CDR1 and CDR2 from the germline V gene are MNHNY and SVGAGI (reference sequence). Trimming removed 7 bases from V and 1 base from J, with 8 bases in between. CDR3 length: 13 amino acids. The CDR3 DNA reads TGTGCCAGCACCCTGCGGAGCAATCAGCCCCAGCATTTT. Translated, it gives CASTLRSNQPQHF.

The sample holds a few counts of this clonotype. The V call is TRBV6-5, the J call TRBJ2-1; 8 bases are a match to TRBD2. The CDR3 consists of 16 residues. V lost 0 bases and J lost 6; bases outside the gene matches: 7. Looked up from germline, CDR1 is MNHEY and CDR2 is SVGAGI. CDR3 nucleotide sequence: TGTGCCAGCAGTTACTCGTCAGCGGGAGCTCCCAATGAGCAGTTCTTC. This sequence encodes CASSYSSAGAPNEQFF.

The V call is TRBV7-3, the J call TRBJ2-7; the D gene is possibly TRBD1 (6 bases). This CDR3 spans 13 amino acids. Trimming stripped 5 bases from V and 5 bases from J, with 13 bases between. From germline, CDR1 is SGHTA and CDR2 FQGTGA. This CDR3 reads CASSPRGYDEQYF. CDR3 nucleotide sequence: TGTGCCAGCAGCCCGAGGGGGTACGACGAGCAGTACTTC.

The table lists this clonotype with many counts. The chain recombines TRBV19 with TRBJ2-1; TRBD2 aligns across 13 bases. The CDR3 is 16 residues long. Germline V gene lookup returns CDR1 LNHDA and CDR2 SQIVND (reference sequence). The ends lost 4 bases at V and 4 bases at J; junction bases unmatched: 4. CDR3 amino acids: CASSNPGLAGYNEQFF. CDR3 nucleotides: TGTGCCAGTAGTAACCCGGGACTAGCGGGATACAATGAGCAGTTCTTC.

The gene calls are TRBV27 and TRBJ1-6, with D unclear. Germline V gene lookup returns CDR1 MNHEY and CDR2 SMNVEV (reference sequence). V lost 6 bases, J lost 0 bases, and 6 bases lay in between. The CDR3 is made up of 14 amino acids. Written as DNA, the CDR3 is TGTGCCAGCAGCCGTTACTCCTATAATTCACCCCTCCACTTT. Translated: CASSRYSYNSPLHF.

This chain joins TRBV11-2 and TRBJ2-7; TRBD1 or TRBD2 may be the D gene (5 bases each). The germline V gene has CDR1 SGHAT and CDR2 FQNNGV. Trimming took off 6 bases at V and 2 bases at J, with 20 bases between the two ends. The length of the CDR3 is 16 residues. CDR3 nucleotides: TGTGCCAGCAGTCCCGGGGCCCGTACAGACACCTACGAGCAGTACTTC. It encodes CASSPGARTDTYEQYF.

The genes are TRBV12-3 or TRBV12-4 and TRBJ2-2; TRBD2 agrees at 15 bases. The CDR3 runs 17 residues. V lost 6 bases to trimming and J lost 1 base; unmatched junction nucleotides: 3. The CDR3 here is CASRPGLAGGNTGELFF. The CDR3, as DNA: TGTGCCAGCAGACCGGGACTAGCGGGAGGGAACACCGGGGAGCTGTTTTTT.

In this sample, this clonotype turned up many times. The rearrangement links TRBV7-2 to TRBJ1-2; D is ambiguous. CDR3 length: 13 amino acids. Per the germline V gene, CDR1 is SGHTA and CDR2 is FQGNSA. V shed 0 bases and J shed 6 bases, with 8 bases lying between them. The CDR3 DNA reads TGTGCCAGCAGCTTAGCGGACTTAAATGGCTACACCTTC. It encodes CASSLADLNGYTF. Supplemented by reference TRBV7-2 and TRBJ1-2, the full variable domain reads GAGVSQSPSNKVTEKGKDVELRCDPISGHTALYWYRQSLGQGLEFLIYFQGNSAPDKSGLPSDRFSAERTGGSVSTLTIQRTQQEDSAVYLCASSLADLNGYTFGSGTRLTVV.

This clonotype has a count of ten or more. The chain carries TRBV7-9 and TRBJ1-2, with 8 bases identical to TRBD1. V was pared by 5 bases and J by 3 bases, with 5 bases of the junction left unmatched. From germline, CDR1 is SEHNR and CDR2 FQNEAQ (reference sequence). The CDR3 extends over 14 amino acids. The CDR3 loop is CASSLRTGHYGYTF. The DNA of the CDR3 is TGTGCCAGCAGCCTAAGGACAGGGCACTATGGCTACACCTTC. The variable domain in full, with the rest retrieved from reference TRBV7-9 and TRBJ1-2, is DTGVSQNPRHKITKRGQNVTFRCDPISEHNRLYWYRQTLGQGPEFLTYFQNEAQLEKSRLLSDRFSAERPKGSFSTLEIQRTEQGDSAMYLCASSLRTGHYGYTFGSGTRLTVV.

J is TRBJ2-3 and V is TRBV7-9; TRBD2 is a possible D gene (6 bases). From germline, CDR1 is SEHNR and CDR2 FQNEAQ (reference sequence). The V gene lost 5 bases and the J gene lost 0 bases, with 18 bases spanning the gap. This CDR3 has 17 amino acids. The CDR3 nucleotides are TGTGCCAGCAGCCCCTCAACTAGCAGCCTTAGCACAGATACGCAGTATTTT. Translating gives CASSPSTSSLSTDTQYF.

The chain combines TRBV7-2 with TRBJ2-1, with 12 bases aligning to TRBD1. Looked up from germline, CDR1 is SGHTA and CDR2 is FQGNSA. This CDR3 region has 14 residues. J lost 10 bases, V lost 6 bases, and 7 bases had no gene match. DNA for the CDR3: TGTGCCAGCAGTTCGGGACAGGGGGCAGGGGAGCAGTTCTTC. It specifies CASSSGQGAGEQFF.

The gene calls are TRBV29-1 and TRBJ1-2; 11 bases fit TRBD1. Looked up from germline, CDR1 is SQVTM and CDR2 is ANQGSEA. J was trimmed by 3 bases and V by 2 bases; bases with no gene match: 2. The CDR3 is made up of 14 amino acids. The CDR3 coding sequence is TGCAGCGTTGAACGGGACAGGGGGTACTATGGCTACACCTTC. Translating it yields CSVERDRGYYGYTF.

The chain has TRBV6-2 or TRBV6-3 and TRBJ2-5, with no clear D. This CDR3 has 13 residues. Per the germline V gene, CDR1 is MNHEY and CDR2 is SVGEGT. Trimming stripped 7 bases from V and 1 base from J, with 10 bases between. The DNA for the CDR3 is TGTGCCAGCAAACCTCTAGGCCAAGAGACCCAGTACTTC. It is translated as CASKPLGQETQYF.

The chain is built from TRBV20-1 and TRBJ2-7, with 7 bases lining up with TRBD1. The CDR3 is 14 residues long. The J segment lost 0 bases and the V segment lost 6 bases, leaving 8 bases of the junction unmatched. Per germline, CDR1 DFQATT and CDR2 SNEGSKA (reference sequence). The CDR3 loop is CSAHGQESSYEQYV. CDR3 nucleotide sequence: TGCAGTGCCCACGGACAGGAAAGCTCCTACGAGCAGTACGTC.

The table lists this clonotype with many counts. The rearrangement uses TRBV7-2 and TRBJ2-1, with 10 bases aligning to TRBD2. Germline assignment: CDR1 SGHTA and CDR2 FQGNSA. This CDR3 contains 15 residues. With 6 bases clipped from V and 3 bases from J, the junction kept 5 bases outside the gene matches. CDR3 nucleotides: TGTGCCAGCAGTCACAGGACTAGCGGCTACAATGAGCAGTTCTTC. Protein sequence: CASSHRTSGYNEQFF.

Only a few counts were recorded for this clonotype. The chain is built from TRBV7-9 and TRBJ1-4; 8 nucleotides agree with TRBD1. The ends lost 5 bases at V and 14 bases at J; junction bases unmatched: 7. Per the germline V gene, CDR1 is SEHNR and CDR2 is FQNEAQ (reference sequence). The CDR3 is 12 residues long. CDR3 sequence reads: CASSASTGGLFF. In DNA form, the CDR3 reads TGTGCCAGCAGCGCGTCAACAGGGGGGCTGTTTTTT.

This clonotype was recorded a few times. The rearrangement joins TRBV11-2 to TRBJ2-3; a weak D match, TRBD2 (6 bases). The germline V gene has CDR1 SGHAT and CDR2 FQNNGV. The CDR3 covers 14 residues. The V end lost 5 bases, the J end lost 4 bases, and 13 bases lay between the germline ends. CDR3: CASSQPGVADTQYF. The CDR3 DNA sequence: TGTGCCAGCAGCCAGCCGGGGGTCGCAGATACGCAGTATTTT.

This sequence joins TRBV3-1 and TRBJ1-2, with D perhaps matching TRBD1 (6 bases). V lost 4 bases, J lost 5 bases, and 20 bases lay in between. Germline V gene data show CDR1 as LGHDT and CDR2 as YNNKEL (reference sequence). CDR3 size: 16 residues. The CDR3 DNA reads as TGTGCCAGCAGCCGGGCGGAATGGACAGCGATTTATGGCTACACCTTC. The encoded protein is CASSRAEWTAIYGYTF.